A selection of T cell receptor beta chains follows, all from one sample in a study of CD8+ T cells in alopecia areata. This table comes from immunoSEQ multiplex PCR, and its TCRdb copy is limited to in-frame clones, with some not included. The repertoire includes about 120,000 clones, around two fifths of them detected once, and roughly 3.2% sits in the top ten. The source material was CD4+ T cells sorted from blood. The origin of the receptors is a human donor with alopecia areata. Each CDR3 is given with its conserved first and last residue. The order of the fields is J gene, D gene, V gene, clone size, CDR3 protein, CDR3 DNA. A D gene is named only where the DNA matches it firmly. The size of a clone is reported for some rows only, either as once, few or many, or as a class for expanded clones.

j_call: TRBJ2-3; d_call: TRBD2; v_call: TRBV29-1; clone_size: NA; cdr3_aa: CSALPGRGSTDTQYF; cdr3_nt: TGCAGCGCCTTGCCCGGGCGGGGGAGCACAGATACGCAGTATTTT
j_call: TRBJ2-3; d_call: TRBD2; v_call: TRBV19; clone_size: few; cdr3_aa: CASIDGGATDTQYF; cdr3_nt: TGTGCCAGTATTGACGGGGGGGCCACAGATACGCAGTATTTT
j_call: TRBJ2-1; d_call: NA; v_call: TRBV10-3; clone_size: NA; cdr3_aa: CAIRDSLDAQFF; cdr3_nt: TGTGCCATCAGGGACTCCCTTGATGCGCAGTTCTTC
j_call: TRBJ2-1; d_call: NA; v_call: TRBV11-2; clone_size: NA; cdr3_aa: CASSPLRGSSYNEQFF; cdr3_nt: TGTGCCAGCAGCCCCCTGCGGGGTAGCTCCTACAATGAGCAGTTCTTC
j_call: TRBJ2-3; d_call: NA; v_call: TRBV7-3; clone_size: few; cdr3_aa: CASSPPQTDTQYF; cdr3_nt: TGTGCCAGCAGCCCCCCACAGACAGATACGCAGTATTTT
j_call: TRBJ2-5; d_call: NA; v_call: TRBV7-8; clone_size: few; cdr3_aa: CASSLGTAGWVETQYF; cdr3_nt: TGTGCCAGCAGCTTAGGAACGGCGGGGTGGGTAGAGACCCAGTACTTC
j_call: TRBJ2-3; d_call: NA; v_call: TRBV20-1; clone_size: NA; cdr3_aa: CSAVKDTQYF; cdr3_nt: TGCAGTGCTGTCAAGGATACGCAGTATTTT
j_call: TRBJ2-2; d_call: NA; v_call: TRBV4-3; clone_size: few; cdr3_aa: CASSPEVVVTGELFF; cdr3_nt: TGCGCCAGCAGCCCAGAGGTAGTAGTAACCGGGGAGCTGTTTTTT
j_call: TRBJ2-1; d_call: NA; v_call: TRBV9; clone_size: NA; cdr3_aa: CASSTRNRGDEQFF; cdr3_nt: TGTGCCAGCAGCACACGGAATAGGGGAGATGAGCAGTTCTTC
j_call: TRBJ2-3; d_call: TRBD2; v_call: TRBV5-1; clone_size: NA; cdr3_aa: CASSLLSGTGTDTQYF; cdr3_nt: TGCGCCAGCAGCTTGCTTAGCGGGACCGGCACAGATACGCAGTATTTT
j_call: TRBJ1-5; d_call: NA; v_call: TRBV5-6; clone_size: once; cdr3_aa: CASSLRQPQHF; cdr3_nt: TGTGCCAGCAGCTTGCGTCAGCCCCAGCATTTT
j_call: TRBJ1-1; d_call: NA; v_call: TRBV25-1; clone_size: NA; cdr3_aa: CASSERAGSTEAFF; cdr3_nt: TGTGCCAGCAGTGAACGGGCAGGGAGCACTGAAGCTTTCTTT
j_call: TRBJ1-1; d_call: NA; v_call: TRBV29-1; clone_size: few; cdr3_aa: CSVDGPGLGTEAFF; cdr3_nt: TGCAGCGTTGACGGCCCAGGGTTGGGCACTGAAGCTTTCTTT
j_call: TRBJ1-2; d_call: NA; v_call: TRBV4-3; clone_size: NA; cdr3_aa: CASSQVRGNYGYTF; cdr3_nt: TGCGCCAGCAGCCAAGTCAGGGGTAACTATGGCTACACCTTC
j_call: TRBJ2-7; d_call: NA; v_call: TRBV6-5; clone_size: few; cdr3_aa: CASSSGSGAYEQYF; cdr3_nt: TGTGCCAGCAGTTCTGGGAGTGGAGCCTACGAGCAGTACTTC
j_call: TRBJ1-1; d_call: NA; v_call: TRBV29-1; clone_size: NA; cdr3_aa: CSVEQGIRAFF; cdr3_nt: TGCAGCGTCGAACAGGGAATTCGAGCTTTCTTT
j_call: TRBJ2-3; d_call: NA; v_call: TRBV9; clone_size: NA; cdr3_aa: CASSATDTQYF; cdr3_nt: TGTGCCAGCAGCGCGACAGATACGCAGTATTTT
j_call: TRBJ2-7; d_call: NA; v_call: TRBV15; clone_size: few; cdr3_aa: CATSRTRGAYEQYF; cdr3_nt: TGTGCCACCAGCAGGACACGCGGGGCCTACGAGCAGTACTTC
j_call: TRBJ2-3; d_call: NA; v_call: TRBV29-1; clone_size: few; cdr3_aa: CSVATSGDPDTQYF; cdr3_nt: TGCAGCGTCGCAACCTCAGGGGATCCAGATACGCAGTATTTT
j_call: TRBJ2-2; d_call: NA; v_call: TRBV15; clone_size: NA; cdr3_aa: CATSRDLGPGELFF; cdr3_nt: TGTGCCACCAGCAGAGATCTGGGGCCCGGGGAGCTGTTTTTT
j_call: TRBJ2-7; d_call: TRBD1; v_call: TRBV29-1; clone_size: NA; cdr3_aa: CSAQTGGSYEQYF; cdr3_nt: TGCAGCGCCCAGACAGGGGGCTCCTACGAGCAGTACTTC
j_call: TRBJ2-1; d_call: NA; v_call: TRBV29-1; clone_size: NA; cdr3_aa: CSVAGLSSSYNEQFF; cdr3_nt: TGCAGCGTTGCGGGACTCTCAAGCTCCTACAATGAGCAGTTCTTC
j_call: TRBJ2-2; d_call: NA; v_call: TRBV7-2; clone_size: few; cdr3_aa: CASSLENTGELFF; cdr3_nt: TGTGCCAGCAGCTTAGAGAACACCGGGGAGCTGTTTTTT
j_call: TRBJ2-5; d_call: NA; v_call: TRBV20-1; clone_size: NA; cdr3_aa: CSAIVLGTQYF; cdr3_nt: TGCAGTGCTATCGTCTTGGGGACCCAGTACTTC
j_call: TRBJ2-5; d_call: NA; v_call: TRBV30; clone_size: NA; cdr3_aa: CAWSIGYQETQYF; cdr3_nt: TGTGCCTGGAGTATAGGGTACCAAGAGACCCAGTACTTC
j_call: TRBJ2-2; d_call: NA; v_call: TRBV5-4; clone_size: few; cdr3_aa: CASSLGSRTNTGELFF; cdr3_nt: TGTGCCAGCAGCTTGGGGAGCCGTACGAACACCGGGGAGCTGTTTTTT
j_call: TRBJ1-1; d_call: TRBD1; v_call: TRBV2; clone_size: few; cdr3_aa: CASIPTGAPRTNTEAFF; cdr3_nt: TGTGCCAGCATCCCGACAGGGGCCCCCCGGACGAACACTGAAGCTTTCTTT
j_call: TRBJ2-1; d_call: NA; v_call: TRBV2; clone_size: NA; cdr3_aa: CASNSGNEQFF; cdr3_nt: TGTGCCAGCAACTCCGGCAATGAGCAGTTCTTC
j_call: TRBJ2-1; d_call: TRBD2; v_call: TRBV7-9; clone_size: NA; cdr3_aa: CASSFETGLADNEQFF; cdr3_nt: TGTGCCAGCAGCTTCGAAACCGGACTAGCGGACAATGAGCAGTTCTTC
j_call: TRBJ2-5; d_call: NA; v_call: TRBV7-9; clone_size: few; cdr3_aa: CASSSQFGETQYF; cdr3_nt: TGTGCCAGCAGCTCCCAATTCGGGGAGACCCAGTACTTC
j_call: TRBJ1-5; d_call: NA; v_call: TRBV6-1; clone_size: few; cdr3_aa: CASSEMVAVTQPQHF; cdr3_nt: TGTGCCAGCAGTGAAATGGTGGCAGTTACTCAGCCCCAGCATTTT
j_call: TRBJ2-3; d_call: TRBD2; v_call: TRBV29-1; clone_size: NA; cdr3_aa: CSAIGGGAGTDTQYF; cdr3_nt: TGCAGCGCTATCGGCGGGGGGGCAGGCACAGATACGCAGTATTTT
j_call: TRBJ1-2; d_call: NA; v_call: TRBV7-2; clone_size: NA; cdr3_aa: CASSLVGGRGGYGYTF; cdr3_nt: TGTGCCAGCAGCTTAGTCGGCGGCAGGGGAGGCTATGGCTACACCTTC
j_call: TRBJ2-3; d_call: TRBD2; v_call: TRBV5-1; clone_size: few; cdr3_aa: CASSLSSGSTDTQYF; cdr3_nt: TGCGCCAGCAGCTTGTCTAGCGGGAGCACAGATACGCAGTATTTT
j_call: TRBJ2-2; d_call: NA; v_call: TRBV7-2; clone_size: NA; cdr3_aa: CASSLVPLGGELFF; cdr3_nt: TGTGCCAGCAGCTTAGTTCCCCTGGGCGGGGAGCTGTTTTTT